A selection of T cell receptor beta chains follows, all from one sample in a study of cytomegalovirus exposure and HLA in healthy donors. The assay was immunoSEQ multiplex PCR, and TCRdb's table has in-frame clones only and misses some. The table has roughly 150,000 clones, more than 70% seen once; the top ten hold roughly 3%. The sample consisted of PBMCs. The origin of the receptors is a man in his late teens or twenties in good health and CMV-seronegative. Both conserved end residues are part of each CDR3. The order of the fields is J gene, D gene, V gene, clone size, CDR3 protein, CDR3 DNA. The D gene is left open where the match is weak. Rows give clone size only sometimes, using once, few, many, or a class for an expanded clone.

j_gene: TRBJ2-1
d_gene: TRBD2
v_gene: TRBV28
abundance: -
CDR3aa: CASSLWSLAGGRNEQFF
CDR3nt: TGTGCCAGCAGTTTATGGTCGCTAGCGGGGGGGCGGAATGAGCAGTTCTTC

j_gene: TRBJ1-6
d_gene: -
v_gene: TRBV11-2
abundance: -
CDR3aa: CASSLVGSPLHF
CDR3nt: TGTGCCAGCAGCTTAGTTGGCTCACCCCTCCACTTT

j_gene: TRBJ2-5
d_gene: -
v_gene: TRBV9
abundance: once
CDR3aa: CASSVGGVGQETQYF
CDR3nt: TGTGCCAGCAGCGTAGGCGGGGTAGGCCAAGAGACCCAGTACTTC

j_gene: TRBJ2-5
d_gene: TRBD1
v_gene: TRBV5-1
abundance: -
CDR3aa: CASSLETGVETQYF
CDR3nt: TGCGCCAGCAGCTTGGAGACAGGGGTGGAGACCCAGTACTTC

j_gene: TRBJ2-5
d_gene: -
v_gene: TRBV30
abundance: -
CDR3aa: CAWTQGQRWEETQYF
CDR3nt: TGTGCCTGGACCCAGGGCCAGAGGTGGGAAGAGACCCAGTACTTC

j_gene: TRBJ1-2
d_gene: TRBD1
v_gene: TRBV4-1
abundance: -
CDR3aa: CASSPGGGGYTF
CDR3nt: TGCGCCAGCAGCCCCGGAGGGGGCGGCTACACCTTC

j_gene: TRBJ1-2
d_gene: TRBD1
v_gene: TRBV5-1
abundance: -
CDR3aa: CASSTGTEGGYTF
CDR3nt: TGCGCCAGCTCGACCGGGACAGAGGGCGGCTACACCTTC

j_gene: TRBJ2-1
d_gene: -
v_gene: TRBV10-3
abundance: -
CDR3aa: CASFRRVEQFF
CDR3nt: TGTGCCTCCTTCCGTCGGGTAGAGCAGTTCTTC

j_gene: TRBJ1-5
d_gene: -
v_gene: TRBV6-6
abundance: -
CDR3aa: CASSYGSNQPQHF
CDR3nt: TGTGCCAGCAGTTACGGCAGCAATCAGCCCCAGCATTTT

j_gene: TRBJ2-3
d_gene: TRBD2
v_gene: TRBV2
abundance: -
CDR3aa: CASSDDPLGLAEPHPDTQYF
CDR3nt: TGTGCCAGCAGTGATGATCCCCTGGGACTAGCGGAACCCCACCCAGATACGCAGTATTTT

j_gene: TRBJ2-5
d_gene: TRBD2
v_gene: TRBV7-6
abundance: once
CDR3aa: CASSTGLAQETQYF
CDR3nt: TGTGCCAGCAGCACGGGACTAGCCCAAGAGACCCAGTACTTC

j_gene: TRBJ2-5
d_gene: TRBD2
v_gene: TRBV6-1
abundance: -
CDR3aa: CASREIGLAGPAGETQYF
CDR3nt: TGTGCCAGCAGGGAAATTGGACTAGCGGGGCCGGCAGGAGAGACCCAGTACTTC

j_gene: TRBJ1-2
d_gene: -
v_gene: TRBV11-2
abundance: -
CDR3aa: CASSLVPGDLYGYTF
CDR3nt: TGTGCCAGCAGCTTAGTCCCAGGGGATCTCTATGGCTACACCTTC

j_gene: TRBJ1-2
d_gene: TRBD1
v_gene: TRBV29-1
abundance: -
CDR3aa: CSVFTGDRPYGYTF
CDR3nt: TGCAGCGTTTTTACAGGGGATCGCCCCTATGGCTACACCTTC

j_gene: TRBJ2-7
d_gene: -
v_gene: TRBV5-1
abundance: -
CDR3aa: CASTALGGRSSYEQYF
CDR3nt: TGCGCCAGCACAGCCTTAGGGGGACGTAGCTCCTACGAGCAGTACTTC

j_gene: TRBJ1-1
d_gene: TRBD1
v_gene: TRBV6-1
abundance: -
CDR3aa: CASYMGQGSSEAFF
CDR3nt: TGTGCCAGCTACATGGGACAGGGATCGTCCGAAGCTTTCTTT

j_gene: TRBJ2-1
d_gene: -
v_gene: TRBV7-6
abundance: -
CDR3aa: CASRASSGETYNEQFF
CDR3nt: TGTGCCAGCAGAGCTAGTAGCGGAGAAACTTACAATGAGCAGTTCTTC

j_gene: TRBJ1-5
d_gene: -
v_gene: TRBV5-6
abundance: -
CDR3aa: CASSLSGQPQHF
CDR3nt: TGTGCCAGCAGCTTGTCAGGGCAGCCCCAGCATTTT

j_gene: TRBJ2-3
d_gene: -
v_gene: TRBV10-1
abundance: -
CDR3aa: CASDIDTQYF
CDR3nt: TGCGCCAGCGACATTGATACGCAGTATTTT

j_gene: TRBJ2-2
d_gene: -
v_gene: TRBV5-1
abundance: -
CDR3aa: CASSFQGSTGELFF
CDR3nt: TGCGCCAGCAGCTTTCAGGGGAGCACCGGGGAGCTGTTTTTT

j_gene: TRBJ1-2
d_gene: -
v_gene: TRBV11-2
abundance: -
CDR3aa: CASSFGGSGYTF
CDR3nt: TGTGCCAGCAGCTTCGGGGGATCCGGCTACACCTTC

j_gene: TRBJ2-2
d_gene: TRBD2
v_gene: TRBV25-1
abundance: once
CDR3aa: CASNPAGRYTGELFF
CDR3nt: TGTGCCAGCAACCCAGCGGGGAGGTACACCGGGGAGCTGTTTTTT

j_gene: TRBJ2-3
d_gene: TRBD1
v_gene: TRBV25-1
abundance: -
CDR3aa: CASRWTGGTSDTQYF
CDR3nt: TGTGCCAGTAGATGGACAGGGGGAACCTCAGATACGCAGTATTTT

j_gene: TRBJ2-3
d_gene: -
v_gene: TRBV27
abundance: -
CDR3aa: CASRPAADTQYF
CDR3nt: TGTGCCAGCAGACCAGCGGCAGATACGCAGTATTTT

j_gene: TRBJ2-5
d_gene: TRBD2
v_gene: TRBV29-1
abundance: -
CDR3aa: CSAVTSGRALETQYF
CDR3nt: TGCAGCGCCGTGACTAGCGGGAGGGCCTTAGAGACCCAGTACTTC

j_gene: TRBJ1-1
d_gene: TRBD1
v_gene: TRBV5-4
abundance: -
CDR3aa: CASSLGGQRTEAFF
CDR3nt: TGTGCCAGCAGCTTGGGGGGACAGCGCACTGAAGCTTTCTTT

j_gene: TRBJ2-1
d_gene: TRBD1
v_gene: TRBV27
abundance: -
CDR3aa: CASSHPGTAFGQFF
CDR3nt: TGTGCCAGCAGTCACCCCGGGACAGCCTTCGGGCAGTTCTTC